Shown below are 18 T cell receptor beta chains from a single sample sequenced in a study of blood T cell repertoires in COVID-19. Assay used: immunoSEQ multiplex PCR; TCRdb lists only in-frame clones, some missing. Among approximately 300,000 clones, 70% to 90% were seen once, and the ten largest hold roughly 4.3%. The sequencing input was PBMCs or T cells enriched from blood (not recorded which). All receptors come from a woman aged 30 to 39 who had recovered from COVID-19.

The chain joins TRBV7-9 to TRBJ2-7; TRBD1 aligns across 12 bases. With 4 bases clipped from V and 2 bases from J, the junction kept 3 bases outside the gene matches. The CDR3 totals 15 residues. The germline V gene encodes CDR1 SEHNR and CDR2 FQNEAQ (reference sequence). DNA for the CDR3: TGTGCCAGCAGCTCGGGACAGGGGGCTACCTACGAGCAGTACTTC. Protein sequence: CASSSGQGATYEQYF.

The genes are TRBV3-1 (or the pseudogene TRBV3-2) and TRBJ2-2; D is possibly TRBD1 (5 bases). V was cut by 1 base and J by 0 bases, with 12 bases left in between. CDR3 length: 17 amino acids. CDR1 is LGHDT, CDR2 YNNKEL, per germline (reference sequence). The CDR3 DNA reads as TGTGCCAGCAGCCAAGGGCAGGGAAGGTCGAACACCGGGGAGCTGTTTTTT. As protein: CASSQGQGRSNTGELFF.

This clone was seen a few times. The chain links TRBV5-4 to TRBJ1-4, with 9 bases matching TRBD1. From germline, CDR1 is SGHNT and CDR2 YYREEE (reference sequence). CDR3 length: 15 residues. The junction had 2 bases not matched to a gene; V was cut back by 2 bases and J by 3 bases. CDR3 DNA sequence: TGTGCCAGCAGCTTTGGGACAGGGCCTAATGAAAAACTGTTTTTT. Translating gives CASSFGTGPNEKLFF.

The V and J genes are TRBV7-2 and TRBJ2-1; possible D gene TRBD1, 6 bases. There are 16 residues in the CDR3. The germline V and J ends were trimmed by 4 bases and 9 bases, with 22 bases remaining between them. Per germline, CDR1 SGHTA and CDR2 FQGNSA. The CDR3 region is CASSSGVATVPGEQFF. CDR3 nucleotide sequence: TGTGCCAGCAGCTCAGGGGTGGCTACTGTGCCCGGTGAGCAGTTCTTC. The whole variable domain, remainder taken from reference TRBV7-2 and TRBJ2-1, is GAGVSQSPSNKVTEKGKDVELRCDPISGHTALYWYRQSLGQGLEFLIYFQGNSAPDKSGLPSDRFSAERTGGSVSTLTIQRTQQEDSAVYLCASSSGVATVPGEQFFGPGTRLTVL.

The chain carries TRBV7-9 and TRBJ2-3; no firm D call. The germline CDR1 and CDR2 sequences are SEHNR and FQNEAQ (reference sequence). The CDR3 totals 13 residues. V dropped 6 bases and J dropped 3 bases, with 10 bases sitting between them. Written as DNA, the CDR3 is TGTGCCAGCAGAAAAAAAACTACAGATACGCAGTATTTT. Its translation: CASRKKTTDTQYF.

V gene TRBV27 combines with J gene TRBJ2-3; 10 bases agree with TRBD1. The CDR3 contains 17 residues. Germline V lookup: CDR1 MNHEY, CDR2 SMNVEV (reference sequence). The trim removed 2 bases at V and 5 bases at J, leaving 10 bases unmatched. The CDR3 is CASSLRNRQGAKDTQYF. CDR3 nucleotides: TGTGCCAGCAGTTTACGAAACAGACAGGGGGCCAAAGATACGCAGTATTTT.

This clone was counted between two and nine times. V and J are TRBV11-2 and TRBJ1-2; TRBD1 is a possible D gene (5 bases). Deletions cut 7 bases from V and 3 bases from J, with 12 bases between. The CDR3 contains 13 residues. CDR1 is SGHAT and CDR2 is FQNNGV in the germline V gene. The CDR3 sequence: CASTPRGYYGYTF. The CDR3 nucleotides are TGTGCCAGCACCCCCCGGGGGTACTATGGCTACACCTTC. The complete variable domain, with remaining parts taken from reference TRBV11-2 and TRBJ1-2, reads EAGVAQSPRYKIIEKRQSVAFWCNPISGHATLYWYQQILGQGPKLLIQFQNNGVVDDSQLPKDRFSAERLKGVDSTLKIQPAKLEDSAVYLCASTPRGYYGYTFGSGTRLTVV.

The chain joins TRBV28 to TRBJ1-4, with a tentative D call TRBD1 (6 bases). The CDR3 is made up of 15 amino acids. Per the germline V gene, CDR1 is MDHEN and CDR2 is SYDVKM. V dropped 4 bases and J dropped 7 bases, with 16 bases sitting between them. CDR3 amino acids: CASSSRGGVTEKLFF. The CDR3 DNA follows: TGTGCCAGCAGTTCGAGGGGGGGCGTGACTGAAAAACTGTTTTTT. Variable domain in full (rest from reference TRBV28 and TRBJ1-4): DVKVTQSSRYLVKRTGEKVFLECVQDMDHENMFWYRQDPGLGLRLIYFSYDVKMKEKGDIPEGYSVSREKKERFSLILESASTNQTSMYLCASSSRGGVTEKLFFGSGTQLSVL.

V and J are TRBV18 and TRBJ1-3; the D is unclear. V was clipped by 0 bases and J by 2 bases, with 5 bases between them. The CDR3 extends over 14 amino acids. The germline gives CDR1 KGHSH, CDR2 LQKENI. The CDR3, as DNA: TGTGCCAGCTCACCACCTCGTGCTGGAAACACCATATATTTT. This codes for CASSPPRAGNTIYF. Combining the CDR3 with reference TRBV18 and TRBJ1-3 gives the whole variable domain NAGVMQNPRHLVRRRGQEARLRCSPMKGHSHVYWYRQLPEEGLKFMVYLQKENIIDESGMPKERFSAEFPKEGPSILRIQQVVRGDSAAYFCASSPPRAGNTIYFGEGSWLTVV.

CDR3 sequence reads: CASSDQGFGQPQHF. CDR3 in DNA: TGTGCCAGCAGTGACCAGGGGTTCGGGCAGCCCCAGCATTTT. The chain has TRBV6-1 and TRBJ1-5; D may be TRBD1 (6 bases). The CDR3 has 14 residues. Germline V gives CDR1 MNHNS, CDR2 SASEGT. Between the trimmed V and J ends, which lost 3 bases and 7 bases, there was a span of 13 bases.

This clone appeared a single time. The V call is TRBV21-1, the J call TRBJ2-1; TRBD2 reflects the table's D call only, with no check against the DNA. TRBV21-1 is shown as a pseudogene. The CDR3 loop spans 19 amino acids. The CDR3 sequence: CATEGIGPSGLSHHNEQFF. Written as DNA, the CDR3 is TGTGCCACCGAAGGGATCGGGCCTAGCGGTCTATCTCACCACAATGAGCAGTTCTTC.

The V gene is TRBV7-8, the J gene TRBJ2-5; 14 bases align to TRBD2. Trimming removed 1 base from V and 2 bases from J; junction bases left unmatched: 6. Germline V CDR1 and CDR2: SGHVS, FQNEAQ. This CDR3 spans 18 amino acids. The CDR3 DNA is TGTGCCAGCAGCTTAGATCTGGGACTAGCGGGGGATCAAGAGACCCAGTACTTC. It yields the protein CASSLDLGLAGDQETQYF.

The DNA for the CDR3 is TGTGCCAGCAGTGAAGCGGGCAGCGGAAAACTGTTTTTT. Its translation: CASSEAGSGKLFF. The chain couples TRBV6-1 to TRBJ1-4; D gene unclear. V lost 0 bases and J 10 bases, leaving 9 bases between the germline ends. Looked up from germline, CDR1 is MNHNS and CDR2 is SASEGT. The CDR3 consists of 13 residues.

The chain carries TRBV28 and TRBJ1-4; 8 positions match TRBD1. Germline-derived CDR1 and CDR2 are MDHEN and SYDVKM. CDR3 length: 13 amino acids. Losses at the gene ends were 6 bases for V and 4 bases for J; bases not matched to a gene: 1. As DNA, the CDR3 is TGTGCCAGCAGACAGGGGGTTAATGAAAAACTGTTTTTT. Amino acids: CASRQGVNEKLFF.

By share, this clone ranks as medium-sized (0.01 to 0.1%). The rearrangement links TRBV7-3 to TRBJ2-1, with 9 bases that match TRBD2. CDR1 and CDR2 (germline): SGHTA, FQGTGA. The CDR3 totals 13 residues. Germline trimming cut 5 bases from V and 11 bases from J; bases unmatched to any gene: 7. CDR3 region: CASSPGTSTKQFF. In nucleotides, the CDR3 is TGTGCCAGCAGCCCCGGGACTAGCACTAAGCAGTTCTTC.

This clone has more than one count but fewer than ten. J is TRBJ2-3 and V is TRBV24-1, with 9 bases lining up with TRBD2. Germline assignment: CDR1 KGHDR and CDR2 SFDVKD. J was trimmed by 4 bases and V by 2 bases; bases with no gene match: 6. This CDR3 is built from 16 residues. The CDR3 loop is CATSDSGGGVPDTQYF. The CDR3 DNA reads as TGTGCCACCAGTGATTCTGGCGGGGGGGTTCCAGATACGCAGTATTTT.

Written as DNA, the CDR3 is TGTGCCAGCAGCCGCCGTGCAGGAAGCTCCTATAATTCACCCCTCCACTTT. Its translation is CASSRRAGSSYNSPLHF. The chain has TRBV3-1 (or the pseudogene TRBV3-2) and TRBJ1-6, with unresolved D. Deletions cut 4 bases from V and 0 bases from J, with 13 bases between. The length of the CDR3 is 17 residues. The germline V gene has CDR1 LGHDT and CDR2 YNNKEL (reference sequence).

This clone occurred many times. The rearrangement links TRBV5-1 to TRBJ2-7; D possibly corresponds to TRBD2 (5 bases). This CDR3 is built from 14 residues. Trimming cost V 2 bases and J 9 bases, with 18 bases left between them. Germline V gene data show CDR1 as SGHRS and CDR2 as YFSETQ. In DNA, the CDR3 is TGCGCCAGCAGCTTTGGTAATGAGGGTTCCGGGCAGTACTTC. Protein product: CASSFGNEGSGQYF.